Listed here is a single TCR beta chain. This sample is drawn from a study of blood T cell repertoires in COVID-19. Overall study: Italy, Spain and the United States were the sources of the convalescent and acute COVID-19 samples. In each case, the material was cDNA or gDNA derived from T cells, B-cell-depleted T cells, or PBMCs.

Germline V gene sequence: CDR1 SGHVS, CDR2 FQNEAQ. The CDR3 runs 12 residues. V lost 1 base and J 8 bases, leaving 5 bases between the germline ends. In the authors' methods: Cell counts per sample came from amplifying reference gene primers. Data came from immunoSEQ multiplex PCR; TCRdb stores just in-frame clones and leaves some out. V, J and clone size derive from that table, while D and trimming were established from the DNA sequence. The sample holds approximately 200,000 clones, approximately 78% seen once. The chain combines TRBV7-8 with TRBJ2-2, with D unresolved. The sequencing input was peripheral blood. This clonotype originated in a woman older than 75 with acute or convalescent COVID-19. The CDR3 DNA sequence: TGTGCCAGCAGCTTAGAGAGGGGGGAGCTGTTTTTT. Its translation is CASSLERGELFF.